The clone carrying this T cell receptor beta chain was seen only a few times. What it binds is unknown. Library construction for TCR beta used iRepertoire HTBI primers and Arm-PCR of CDR3 regions. TCRdb re-derived calls from the multiplex PCR reads in MiXCR, one entry per CDR3 protein. The table lists about 310,000 distinct CDR3 sequences, 22% of them singletons. Specified time point: persistent/refractory GD, antithyroid drugs over 5 years with positive TRAb. RNA from PBMCs was the source of the TCR library. From an endocrinology department in Xi'an, China, came the patients. This record belongs to a study of regulatory T cells in long-lasting Graves disease. Study-wide results and limits: A limited number of samples was an acknowledged limitation.

The germline V gene has CDR1 SGHDT and CDR2 YYEEEE. This CDR3 spans 15 amino acids. V was trimmed by 3 bases and J by 10 bases, leaving 19 bases between them. The V and J genes are TRBV5-6 and TRBJ1-4, with TRBD1 as a possible D gene (6 bases). Sequencing used peripheral blood mononuclear cells (PBMCs), obtained when the disease was refractory, from a patient treated with antithyroid drugs. This TCR came from a female donor with Graves disease. The DNA of the CDR3 is TGTGCCAGCAGCTCACAGGGATTGGCCTACGGAAAACTGTTTTTT. This sequence encodes CASSSQGLAYGKLFF.